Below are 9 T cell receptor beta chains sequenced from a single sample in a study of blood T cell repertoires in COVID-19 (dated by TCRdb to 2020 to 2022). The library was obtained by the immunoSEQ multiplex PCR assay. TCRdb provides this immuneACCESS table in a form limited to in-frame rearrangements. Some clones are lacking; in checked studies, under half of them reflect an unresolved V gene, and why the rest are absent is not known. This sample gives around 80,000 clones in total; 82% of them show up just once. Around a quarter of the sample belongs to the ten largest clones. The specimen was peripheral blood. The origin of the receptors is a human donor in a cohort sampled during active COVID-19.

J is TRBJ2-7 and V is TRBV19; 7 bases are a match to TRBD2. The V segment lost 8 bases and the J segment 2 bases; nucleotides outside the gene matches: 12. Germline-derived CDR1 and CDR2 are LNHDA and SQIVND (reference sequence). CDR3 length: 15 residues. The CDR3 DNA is TGTGCCAGTTCCTCGGGGGGATCCTTACCCTACGAGCAGTACTTC. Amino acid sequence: CASSSGGSLPYEQYF. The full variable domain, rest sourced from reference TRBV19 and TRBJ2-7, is DGGITQSPKYLFRKEGQNVTLSCEQNLNHDAMYWYRQDPGQGLRLIYYSQIVNDFQKGDIAEGYSVSREKKESFPLTVTSAQKNPTAFYLCASSSGGSLPYEQYFGPGTRLTVT.

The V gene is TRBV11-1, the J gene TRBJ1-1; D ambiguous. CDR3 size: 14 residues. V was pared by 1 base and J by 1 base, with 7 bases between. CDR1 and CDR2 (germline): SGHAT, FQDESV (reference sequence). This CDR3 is CASSLETGNTEAFF. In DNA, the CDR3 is TGTGCCAGCAGCTTAGAAACCGGGAACACTGAAGCTTTCTTT. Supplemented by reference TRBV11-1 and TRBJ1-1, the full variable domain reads EAEVAQSPRYKITEKSQAVAFWCDPISGHATLYWYRQILGQGPELLVQFQDESVVDDSQLPKDRFSAERLKGVDSTLKIQPAELGDSAMYLCASSLETGNTEAFFGQGTRLTVV.

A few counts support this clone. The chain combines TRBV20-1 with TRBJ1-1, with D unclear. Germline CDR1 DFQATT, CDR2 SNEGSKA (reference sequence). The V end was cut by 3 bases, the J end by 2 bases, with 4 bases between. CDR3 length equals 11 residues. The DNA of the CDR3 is TGCAGTGCTAGGCGAAACACTGAAGCTTTCTTT. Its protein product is CSARRNTEAFF.

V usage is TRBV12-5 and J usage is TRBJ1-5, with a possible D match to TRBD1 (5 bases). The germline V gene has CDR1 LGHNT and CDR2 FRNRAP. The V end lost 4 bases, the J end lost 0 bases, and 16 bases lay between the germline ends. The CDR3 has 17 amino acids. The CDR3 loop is CASGSVLGVYSNQPQHF. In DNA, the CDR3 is TGTGCTAGTGGTTCGGTATTAGGGGTTTATAGCAATCAGCCCCAGCATTTT.

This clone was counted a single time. The CDR3 DNA reads as TGTGCCAGCAGCCCTGGGACTAGCGGGGCCGGGGAGCTGTTTTTT. Its translation is CASSPGTSGAGELFF. V is TRBV7-3 and J is TRBJ2-2, with 13 nucleotides matching TRBD2. The V gene's germline CDR1 is SGHTA and CDR2 FQGTGA. CDR3 length equals 15 residues. V trimming: 5 bases; J trimming: 6 bases; junction bases outside the gene matches: 3.

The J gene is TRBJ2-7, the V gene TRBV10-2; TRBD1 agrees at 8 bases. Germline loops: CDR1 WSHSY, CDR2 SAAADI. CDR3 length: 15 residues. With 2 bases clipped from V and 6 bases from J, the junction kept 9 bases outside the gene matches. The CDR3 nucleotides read TGCGCCAGCAGTGAGGGTCAGGGGGCACAGGGCGAGCAGTACTTC. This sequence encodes CASSEGQGAQGEQYF.

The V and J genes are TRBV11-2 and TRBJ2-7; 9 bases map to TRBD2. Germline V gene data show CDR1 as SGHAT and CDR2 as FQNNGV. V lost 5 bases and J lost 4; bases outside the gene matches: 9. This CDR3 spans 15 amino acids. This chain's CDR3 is CASSLRGAGGYEQYF. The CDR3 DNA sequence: TGTGCCAGCAGCCTCCGGGGAGCGGGGGGTTACGAGCAGTACTTC. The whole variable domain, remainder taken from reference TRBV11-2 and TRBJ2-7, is EAGVAQSPRYKIIEKRQSVAFWCNPISGHATLYWYQQILGQGPKLLIQFQNNGVVDDSQLPKDRFSAERLKGVDSTLKIQPAKLEDSAVYLCASSLRGAGGYEQYFGPGTRLTVT.

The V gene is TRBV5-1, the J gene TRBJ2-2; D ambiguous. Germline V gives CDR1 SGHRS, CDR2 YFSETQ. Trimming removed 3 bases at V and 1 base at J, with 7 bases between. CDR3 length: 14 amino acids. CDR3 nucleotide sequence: TGCGCCAGCAGCTCGGTGAAGAACACCGGGGAGCTGTTTTTT. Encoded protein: CASSSVKNTGELFF.

CDR3 coding DNA: TGTGCCAGCAGCCAACCTAAGGGGCGGTACAATGAGCAGTTCTTC. This encodes CASSQPKGRYNEQFF. The chain couples TRBV3-1 (or the pseudogene TRBV3-2) to TRBJ2-1; weak D call: TRBD1 (5 bases). There are 15 residues in the CDR3. Between the trimmed V and J ends, which lost 2 bases and 4 bases, there was a span of 12 bases. CDR1 and CDR2 (germline): LGHDT, YNNKEL (reference sequence).